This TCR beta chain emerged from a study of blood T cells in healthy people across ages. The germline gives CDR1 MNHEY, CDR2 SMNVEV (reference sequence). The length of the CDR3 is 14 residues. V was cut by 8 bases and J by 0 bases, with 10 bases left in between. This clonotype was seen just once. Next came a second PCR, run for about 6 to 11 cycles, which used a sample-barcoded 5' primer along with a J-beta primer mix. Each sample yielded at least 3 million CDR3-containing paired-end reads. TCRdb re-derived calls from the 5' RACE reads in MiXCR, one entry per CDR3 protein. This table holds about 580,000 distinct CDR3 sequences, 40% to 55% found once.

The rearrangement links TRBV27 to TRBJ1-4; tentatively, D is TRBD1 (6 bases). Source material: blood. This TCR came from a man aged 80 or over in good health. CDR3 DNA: TGTGCCAGCGGGCCAGGGGCAACTAATGAAAAACTGTTTTTT. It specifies CASGPGATNEKLFF.